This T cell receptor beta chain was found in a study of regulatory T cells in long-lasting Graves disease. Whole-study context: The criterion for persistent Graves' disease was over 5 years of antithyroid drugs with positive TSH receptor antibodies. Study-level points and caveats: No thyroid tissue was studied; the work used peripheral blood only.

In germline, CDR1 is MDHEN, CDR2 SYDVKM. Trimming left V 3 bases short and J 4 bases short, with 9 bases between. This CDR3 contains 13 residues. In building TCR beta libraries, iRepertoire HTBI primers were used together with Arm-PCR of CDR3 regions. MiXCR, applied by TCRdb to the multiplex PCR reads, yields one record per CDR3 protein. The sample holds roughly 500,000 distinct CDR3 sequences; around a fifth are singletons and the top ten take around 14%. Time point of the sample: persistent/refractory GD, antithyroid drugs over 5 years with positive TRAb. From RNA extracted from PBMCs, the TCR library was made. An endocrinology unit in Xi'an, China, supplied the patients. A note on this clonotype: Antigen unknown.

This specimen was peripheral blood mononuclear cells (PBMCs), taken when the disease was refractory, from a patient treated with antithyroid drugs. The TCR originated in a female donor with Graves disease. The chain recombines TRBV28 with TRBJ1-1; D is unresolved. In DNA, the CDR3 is TGTGCCAGCAGTTTTCGGCCGATCACTGAAGCTTTCTTT. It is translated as CASSFRPITEAFF.